This T cell receptor beta chain derives from a study of molecular identifiers for immune sequencing clone quantification (dated by TCRdb to the late 2010s). In the study overall: In a replicate experiment, RNA from about 19,000 or 110,000 naive CD8 T cells was split into five aliquots, four of which were sequenced. This methods study used CD8 T cells to benchmark TCR RNA copy counting and molecular-identifier clustering-based TCR repertoire sequencing (MIDCIRS).

This clonotype was counted many times. It lacks a known antigen. No base quality values were provided; no much bigger clone lies one nucleotide off. The library came from PCR. Sequencing was carried out with an Illumina HiSeq 4000. Bulk TCR libraries were generated as previously described, with the TCR primers listed in Table S5 used. The Qiagen AllPrep DNA/RNA kit was used to purify total RNA. Reads from multiple sequencing runs of the same library were pooled before analysis. On the authors' methods: Reads were retained only if an exact TCR constant sequence was present, and the retained reads were trimmed to 150 nt and grouped according to their 12-nt molecular barcodes. Reads within each barcode group were sub-clustered using a 15% Levenshtein threshold, and quality-weighted consensus sequences were constructed for each RNA molecule. Non-functional sequences were discarded, and so were lower-count sequences lying one edit away from another sequence. Based on a fit of two negative binomial distributions, barcode sub-clusters having less than 20% of the maximum read count were discarded. TCRdb reprocessed the public reads (quality trimming at Q25 with fastp, clone calling with MiXCR) and kept in-frame beta chains. When rows share a CDR3 protein, they turn into one entry using the most common DNA and genes. TCRdb assigned the V and J calls; the authors' analysis was not used. The sample yields about 640,000 distinct CDR3 sequences; nearly 20% were counted once. The ten largest make up about 0.9% of the sample.

The CDR3 runs 12 residues from the cysteine to the phenylalanine. The only DNA kept is the CDR3, 36 bases in frame from the first base. The V end loses 11 bases and the J end loses 0 bases, and a stretch of 11 bases separates them. For CDR1 and CDR2, the germline V gene lists MNHNS and SASEGT. Libraries of naive CD8 T cells were built from anywhere between roughly 19,000 and 1,000,000 sorted cells, with 10%, 30% or 50% of the purified RNA used. On a BD FACSAria II, naive CD8 T cells were FACS-sorted as CD8+CD4-CCR7+CD45RA+ and collected into RLT Plus buffer. To test detection sensitivity, Jurkat RNA equivalent to over 8 TCR copies was spiked into samples of about 19,000-1,000,000 naive CD8 T cells. CD8 T cells were enriched using RosetteSep CD8+ T Cell Enrichment Cocktail and Ficoll-Paque, and the enriched cells then underwent ACK red cell lysis. Here is what the overall study found, with its caveats: Without barcode sub-clustering, chimeric consensus sequences inflated TCR diversity; chimeras reached as high as 47%. Spiked-in Jurkat TCR RNA equal to a single cell's worth was reported to be detectable even within one million naive CD8 T cells. Modeling indicated about 3.1 TCR RNA copies recovered per cell, compared with about 9.7 by digital PCR, which implies a capture efficiency of approximately 29%. In CMV-specific effector cells, over 99% of molecules were held by clones above 20 RNA copies, whereas under 1% of molecules were held by such clones in naive cells. Highly expanded clone sizes could be underestimated if identical TCR molecules share a barcode. Spiked-in Jurkat TCR RNA (around eleven copies' worth), which is not part of the donor repertoire, was contained in the naive libraries.

The receptor's source is a human donor in good health. Some libraries in this study had Jurkat cell RNA spiked in. The chain is encoded by TRBV6-1 joined to TRBJ2-7; the D gene identity is not certain. The sequenced material came from naive CD8+ T cells from blood, with Jurkat cell RNA spiked in. Interpreted using the paper, the cell subset or site label stands for: FACS-sorted CD8+CD4-CCR7+CD45RA+ naive T cells. The sequenced DNA is TGTGCCGGGTCAGGTTCCTCCTACGAGCAGTACTTC. Its translation is CAGSGSSYEQYF.